These 4 T cell receptor beta chains share one sample of origin, sequenced in a study of radiation and T cells in renal cell carcinoma. Libraries were prepared by immunoSEQ multiplex PCR; TCRdb keeps only in-frame clonotypes and omits some of them. The sample yields about 130,000 clones, around 89% seen once. Time point denoted: blood 2 weeks post-SBRT. Treatment noted: 15 Gy SBRT to primary tumor, nephrectomy 4 weeks later. The sample was blood, taken from a patient whose treatment included radiotherapy and nephrectomy. The receptors originated from a woman in her seventies with renal cell carcinoma.

The rearrangement links TRBV28 to TRBJ2-7, with 7 nucleotides matching TRBD1. Germline V CDR1 and CDR2: MDHEN, SYDVKM. The CDR3 extends over 15 amino acids. Losses at the gene ends were 7 bases for V and 0 bases for J; bases not matched to a gene: 9. This CDR3 is CASNGQAPSSYEQYF. CDR3 sequence (DNA): TGTGCCAGCAATGGACAGGCCCCTAGCTCCTACGAGCAGTACTTC.

In DNA, the CDR3 is TGTGCCAGCAGCCCAGGGATCTTCTATGGCTACACCTTC. This translates into CASSPGIFYGYTF. The rearrangement links TRBV7-3 to TRBJ1-2, with a possible D match to TRBD1 (5 bases). The V end was cut by 5 bases, the J end by 4 bases, with 11 bases between. Germline V gives CDR1 SGHTA, CDR2 FQGTGA. This CDR3 comprises 13 residues.

This chain uses TRBV6-6 with TRBJ1-1, with D unresolved. The length of the CDR3 is 14 residues. With 0 bases removed from V and 0 bases from J, the gap between germline ends came to 5 bases. Germline V gives CDR1 MNHNY, CDR2 SVGAGI (reference sequence). CDR3 in amino acids: CASSYSKLNTEAFF. The CDR3 DNA is TGTGCCAGCAGTTACTCTAAATTGAACACTGAAGCTTTCTTT.

The chain uses TRBV5-4 and TRBJ1-2; 8 positions match TRBD1. V was pared by 0 bases and J by 4 bases, with 5 bases of the junction left unmatched. CDR3 length: 15 residues. CDR1 is SGHNT, CDR2 YYREEE, per germline (reference sequence). CDR3 in DNA: TGTGCCAGCAGCTTGGCCAGGGACAGGATCTATGGCTACACCTTC. This encodes CASSLARDRIYGYTF.